Below, 17 T cell receptor beta chains from the same sample are listed, as sequenced in a study of T cells after yellow fever vaccination. TCRdb reprocessed the 5' RACE reads with MiXCR, giving one entry per CDR3 protein. Found here are about 630,000 distinct CDR3 sequences, 9% to 15% of them singletons; the top ten hold about 15%. This material consisted of PBMCs, taken on the day of the yellow fever booster vaccination. All receptors come from a man aged 25-45 years who received the YFV17D yellow fever vaccine.

The rearrangement links TRBV15 to TRBJ2-4; 10 nucleotides align to TRBD2. The V and J ends lost 1 base and 1 base, in that order; junction bases with no gene match: 7. The length of the CDR3 is 18 residues. Germline values: CDR1 LNHNV, CDR2 YYDKDF (reference sequence). The CDR3 spells CATSRAAGGPLAKNIQYF. The CDR3 bases are TGTGCCACCAGCAGAGCAGCGGGAGGGCCCCTGGCCAAAAACATTCAGTACTTC.

V usage is TRBV10-2 and J usage is TRBJ1-5; D ambiguous. The germline V gene encodes CDR1 WSHSY and CDR2 SAAADI. Trimming pared 7 bases from V and 0 bases from J, leaving 7 bases between. The CDR3 runs to 13 residues. The CDR3 here is CASMKGSNQPQHF. CDR3 nucleotide sequence: TGCGCCAGCATGAAGGGTAGCAATCAGCCCCAGCATTTT.

The chain is built from TRBV10-1 and TRBJ2-3, with D maybe TRBD1 (6 bases). Germline-derived CDR1 and CDR2 are WNHNN and SYGVQD (reference sequence). The CDR3 has 16 amino acids. Trimming took off 5 bases at V and 0 bases at J, with 15 bases between the two ends. This CDR3 reads CASSLRGRGSTDTQYF. The CDR3 DNA is TGCGCCAGCAGTCTCAGGGGTCGCGGGAGCACAGATACGCAGTATTTT.

The chain joins TRBV6-5 to TRBJ2-5; D remains ambiguous. Trimming removed 3 bases at V and 0 bases at J, with 11 bases between. Per the germline V gene, CDR1 is MNHEY and CDR2 is SVGAGI. CDR3 size: 15 residues. This CDR3 is CASSYNKPYQETQYF. CDR3 DNA sequence: TGTGCCAGCAGTTATAACAAGCCGTACCAAGAGACCCAGTACTTC.

This clonotype was seen only a few times. The rearrangement joins TRBV12-5 to TRBJ2-1; D gene unclear. The CDR3 consists of 14 residues. CDR1 and CDR2 from the germline V gene are LGHNT and FRNRAP. Trimming shortened V by 3 bases and J by 8 bases, and 14 bases separated the two germline ends. This chain's CDR3 is CASGFLNPGDEQFF. Written as DNA, the CDR3 is TGTGCTAGTGGTTTTCTAAATCCCGGCGATGAGCAGTTCTTC.

This clonotype appeared many times. The chain combines TRBV5-1 with TRBJ1-2, with a weak D call TRBD1 (6 bases). The germline V and J ends were trimmed by 4 bases and 1 base, with 11 bases remaining between them. Germline CDR1 is SGHRS and CDR2 is YFSETQ. The CDR3 spans 14 residues. The DNA of the CDR3 is TGCGCCAGCAGCCCACAGGACAGTAACTATGGCTACACCTTC. This gives the protein CASSPQDSNYGYTF.

In its sample, this clonotype was seen a few times. The chain uses TRBV18 and TRBJ1-2; 7 bases match TRBD1. With 8 bases clipped from V and 8 bases from J, the junction kept 11 bases outside the gene matches. There are 13 residues in the CDR3. CDR1 is KGHSH, CDR2 LQKENI, per germline. Here the CDR3 reads CASATGQLVGYTF. CDR3 DNA: TGTGCCAGCGCAACGGGACAGTTAGTAGGCTACACCTTC.

This clonotype appeared a few times. The chain employs TRBV6-1 and TRBJ1-6; D gene ambiguous. The CDR3 loop spans 15 amino acids. The V gene lost 5 bases and the J gene lost 2 bases, with 10 bases spanning the gap. The germline V gene encodes CDR1 MNHNS and CDR2 SASEGT. CDR3: CASSLAGPYNSPLHF. The DNA for the CDR3 is TGTGCCAGCAGTCTCGCGGGCCCCTATAATTCACCCCTCCACTTT.

Only a few counts were recorded for this clonotype. The gene calls are TRBV12-3 or TRBV12-4 and TRBJ2-1; possible D gene TRBD2, 6 bases. The CDR3 extends over 14 amino acids. The V end lost 6 bases, the J end lost 4 bases, and 13 bases lay between the germline ends. The CDR3 nucleotides read TGTGCCAGCAGGACGACGGGAGTATACAATGAGCAGTTCTTC. It yields the protein CASRTTGVYNEQFF.

The rearrangement uses TRBV20-1 and TRBJ2-2; 10 bases map to TRBD2. This CDR3 is built from 16 residues. CDR1 is DFQATT and CDR2 is SNEGSKA in the germline V gene (reference sequence). V gave up 3 bases and J gave up 7 bases; unmatched junction bases: 11. The CDR3 nucleotides read TGCAGTGCTAGGTCGATGGTAGCGGGAGGATACGGGGAGCTGTTTTTT. Amino acids: CSARSMVAGGYGELFF.

This clonotype appeared a few times. The chain recombines TRBV12-3 or TRBV12-4 with TRBJ1-4, with D hard to call. The ends were cut back, 1 base at V and 9 bases at J, with 6 bases in the middle. The CDR3 length is 12 residues. Here the CDR3 DNA reads TGTGCCAGCAGTTTAGAGTTGCAAAAACTGTTTTTT. Its protein is CASSLELQKLFF.

This clonotype was observed a few times. The rearrangement uses TRBV14 and TRBJ2-3; unclear D gene. Germline CDR1 is SGHDN and CDR2 is FVKESK. V was trimmed by 8 bases and J by 7 bases, leaving 13 bases between them. The CDR3 has 12 amino acids. Here the CDR3 DNA reads TGTGCCAGCGGGTCCGTTAGGAATACGCAGTATTTT. Translation: CASGSVRNTQYF.

The CDR3: CASSQMSFNEQFF. DNA for the CDR3: TGTGCCAGCAGCCAAATGAGTTTCAATGAGCAGTTCTTC. The chain joins TRBV4-2 to TRBJ2-1; D remains ambiguous. V was shortened by 2 bases and J by 6 bases, with 8 bases between the two germline ends. The CDR3 sequence is 13 residues long. In germline, CDR1 is LGHNA, CDR2 YNFKEQ.

The gene calls are TRBV27 and TRBJ1-1; 7 nucleotides align to TRBD1. V trimming: 3 bases; J trimming: 11 bases; junction bases outside the gene matches: 9. The CDR3 sequence is 13 residues long. The germline CDR1 and CDR2 sequences are MNHEY and SMNVEV (reference sequence). The CDR3 loop reads CASSFTGVGVAFF. CDR3 DNA sequence: TGTGCCAGCAGTTTCACAGGGGTAGGGGTGGCTTTCTTT.

The chain links TRBV25-1 to TRBJ1-2; possibly TRBD1 for D (5 bases). The CDR3 has 13 residues. V lost 5 bases and J 4 bases, leaving 11 bases between the germline ends. The germline CDR1 and CDR2 sequences are MGHDK and SYGVNS. CDR3 sequence: CASSNTGGYGYTF. CDR3 nucleotides: TGTGCCAGCAGTAACACGGGGGGCTATGGCTACACCTTC.

The chain joins TRBV6-1 to TRBJ1-2; the D gene is possibly TRBD1 (6 bases). The CDR3 spans 14 residues. V lost 6 bases to trimming and J lost 5 bases, with 16 bases between them. Germline CDR1 and CDR2: MNHNS and SASEGT. CDR3 in amino acids: CASRRGLQEYGYTF. In nucleotides, the CDR3 is TGTGCCAGCAGACGGGGGCTCCAGGAGTATGGCTACACCTTC.

This rearrangement joins TRBV20-1 to TRBJ1-3, with D possibly being TRBD1 (5 bases). Germline V gene lookup returns CDR1 DFQATT and CDR2 SNEGSKA (reference sequence). Between the trimmed V and J ends, which lost 6 bases and 0 bases, there was a span of 12 bases. This CDR3 is built from 14 residues. The CDR3 nucleotides are TGCAGTGCAACCTTTAGGGGCTCTGGAAACACCATATATTTT. It translates to CSATFRGSGNTIYF.